What follows is one TCR beta chain and its context. One end of the junction varies from germline; a read error may be responsible. The CDR3 runs to 16 residues. Germline-derived CDR1 and CDR2 are LGHDT and YNNKEL (reference sequence). This specimen comes from a study of blood T cell repertoires in COVID-19. This table comes from immunoSEQ multiplex PCR, and its TCRdb copy is limited to in-frame clones, with some not included. The sample comprises 25,000 to 35,000 clones, 93% of which are singletons, and 0.8% to 0.9% rests with the top ten. The receptor comes from a woman between 65 and 79 years old with COVID-19, enrolled during active disease. The chain is built from TRBV3-1 (or the pseudogene TRBV3-2) and TRBJ2-1; 11 nucleotides line up with TRBD2. The source material was peripheral blood. The CDR3 DNA follows: TGTGCCAGCAGCCAAGATCCCGGGACTAGCGGAGGAAGCGTAGTCTTC. Protein sequence: CASSQDPGTSGGSVVF.